This T cell receptor (beta chain) is from a study of CD8 T cells in Susac syndrome. With random hexamers, reverse transcription was performed on about 0.5 to 1 ug of RNA. One entry per CDR3 protein, called by TCRdb with MiXCR from the immunoSEQ multiplex PCR reads. Here the sample spans roughly 120,000 distinct CDR3 sequences, around 94% being singletons. Comments on this clonotype: At one of its ends the junction is not consistent with the germline gene, which may arise from a read error.

The sequence derives from a human donor in good health. Sequenced material: CD4+ T cells from PBMCs.

The CDR3 sequence: CASSQEPTGLLRGNQPQHF. The CDR3 region has the DNA TGTGCCAGCAGTCAAGAACCCACAGGGCTCCTGAGAGGCAATCAGCCCCAGCATTTT. The J gene is TRBJ1-5, the V gene TRBV3-1; a possible D gene is TRBD1 (6 bases). The CDR3 contains 19 residues. The germline V gene encodes CDR1 LGHDT and CDR2 YNNKEL (reference sequence).